Shown below are 14 T cell receptor beta chains from a single sample sequenced in a study of CD8 T cells in Susac syndrome. The RNA, 0.5 to 1 ug, was put through reverse transcription using random hexamers. MiXCR, applied by TCRdb to the immunoSEQ multiplex PCR reads, yields one record per CDR3 protein. The table lists 150,000 or so distinct CDR3 sequences, approximately 93% of them singletons, with 0.075% to 0.095% in the top ten. Sequenced: CD4+ T cells from PBMCs. The source is a human donor with multiple sclerosis.

This rearrangement joins TRBV5-6 to TRBJ1-5, with a weak D call TRBD1 (5 bases). V was clipped by 4 bases and J by 5 bases, with 22 bases between them. The CDR3 has 17 residues. CDR1 is SGHDT, CDR2 YYEEEE, per germline. The CDR3 nucleotides are TGTGCCAGCAGCCCATGGACGGGGGATATGTCGGATCAGCCCCAGCATTTT. This sequence encodes CASSPWTGDMSDQPQHF.

The genes are TRBV5-4 and TRBJ2-3, with no clear D. The V gene lost 0 bases and the J gene lost 2 bases, with 10 bases spanning the gap. The CDR3 spans 15 residues. Germline CDR1 reads SGHNT; CDR2 reads YYREEE (reference sequence). The CDR3 bases are TGTGCCAGCAGCTTGGGTCGCGAGCACACAGATACGCAGTATTTT. Its translation is CASSLGREHTDTQYF.

The J gene is TRBJ1-6, the V gene TRBV7-2; TRBD1 agrees at 9 bases. Trimming removed 5 bases from V and 6 bases from J; junction bases left unmatched: 2. The CDR3 has 14 amino acids. Looked up from germline, CDR1 is SGHTA and CDR2 is FQGNSA. The chain's CDR3 is CASSPGQGNSPLHF. The CDR3 DNA sequence: TGTGCCAGCAGCCCGGGACAGGGTAATTCACCCCTCCACTTT.

The J gene is TRBJ2-5, the V gene TRBV29-1; D is undetermined. The ends were cut back, 4 bases at V and 5 bases at J, with 14 bases in the middle. Looked up from germline, CDR1 is SQVTM and CDR2 is ANQGSEA. There are 13 residues in the CDR3. The CDR3 sequence: CSVGLNLRETQYF. CDR3 nucleotides: TGCAGCGTTGGGTTAAACCTCCGGGAGACCCAGTACTTC.

The chain links TRBV5-1 to TRBJ2-3; 7 bases match TRBD1. The CDR3 spans 14 residues. V lost 3 bases to trimming and J lost 5 bases; unmatched junction nucleotides: 6. In germline, CDR1 is SGHRS, CDR2 YFSETQ. The CDR3 protein is CASSSLTGEDTQYF. The CDR3 coding sequence is TGCGCCAGCAGCTCCCTTACAGGGGAAGATACGCAGTATTTT.

V and J are TRBV20-1 and TRBJ2-7; D may correspond to TRBD1 or TRBD2 (5 bases each). The CDR3 has 13 residues. Germline CDR1 DFQATT, CDR2 SNEGSKA (reference sequence). Trimming took 8 bases from V and 1 from J, leaving 15 bases between them. The CDR3 protein is CSSPRGGSYEQYF. In nucleotides, the CDR3 is TGCAGTTCCCCCCGGGGCGGTTCCTACGAGCAGTACTTC.

The chain links TRBV7-8 to TRBJ1-1; D unclear. Germline CDR1 is SGHVS and CDR2 is FQNEAQ. The CDR3 loop spans 13 amino acids. V shed 1 base and J shed 7 bases, with 10 bases lying between them. The chain's CDR3 is CASSLVTGFEAFF. DNA for the CDR3: TGTGCCAGCAGCTTAGTAACTGGGTTTGAAGCTTTCTTT.

The gene calls are TRBV12-3 or TRBV12-4 and TRBJ1-5, with 7 bases aligning to TRBD1. J lost 2 bases, V lost 7 bases, and 14 bases had no gene match. This CDR3 is 17 amino acids long. The CDR3 DNA follows: TGTGCCAGCACGCCAGAATTCACCGGGACAGGCAATCAGCCCCAGCATTTT. This sequence encodes CASTPEFTGTGNQPQHF.

This clonotype appeared a single time. The chain has TRBV20-1 and TRBJ2-7, with 9 positions matching TRBD2. The CDR3 totals 16 residues. With V trimmed by 0 bases and J by 3 bases, 9 bases remained unmatched. The germline V gene has CDR1 DFQATT and CDR2 SNEGSKA (reference sequence). Here the CDR3 DNA reads TGCAGTGCTAGAGATAGGAGTAGCGGGAGTCGCTACGAGCAGTACTTC. Protein: CSARDRSSGSRYEQYF.

The chain couples TRBV6-4 to TRBJ1-1; D uncertain. Germline values: CDR1 MRHNA, CDR2 SNTAGT. The CDR3 consists of 15 residues. V was trimmed by 6 bases and J by 0 bases, leaving 14 bases between them. The CDR3 protein is CASRDPGRLNTEAFF. The CDR3 region has the DNA TGTGCCAGCAGGGACCCCGGCAGATTGAACACTGAAGCTTTCTTT.

The rearrangement uses TRBV7-9 and TRBJ2-2; D unresolved. This CDR3 spans 16 amino acids. V was pared by 5 bases and J by 4 bases, with 17 bases between. CDR1 and CDR2 from the germline V gene are SEHNR and FQNEAQ (reference sequence). This CDR3 is CASSGRQADFTGELFF. The CDR3, as DNA: TGTGCCAGCAGCGGCCGTCAGGCAGACTTCACCGGGGAGCTGTTTTTT.

V is TRBV4-3 and J is TRBJ2-3; TRBD2 agrees at 15 bases. Germline V gene lookup returns CDR1 LGHNA and CDR2 YSLEER. The CDR3 is 17 amino acids. The V and J ends lost 1 base and 5 bases, in that order; junction bases with no gene match: 4. The CDR3 DNA reads TGCGCCAGCAGCCAAGTCCTGGGACTAGCGGGGGGAGATACGCAGTATTTT. Its translation: CASSQVLGLAGGDTQYF.

The chain links TRBV19 to TRBJ2-2; 8 positions match TRBD1. The CDR3 is made up of 15 amino acids. Germline CDR1 is LNHDA and CDR2 is SQIVND (reference sequence). V lost 6 bases to trimming and J lost 6 bases; unmatched junction nucleotides: 9. The CDR3, as DNA: TGTGCCAGTAGGCCCGGACAGGGTGGGGCCGGGGAGCTGTTTTTT. Its translation: CASRPGQGGAGELFF.

The chain is built from TRBV6-2 or TRBV6-3 and TRBJ2-5; 7 positions agree with TRBD2. The J segment lost 2 bases and the V segment lost 9 bases, leaving 12 bases of the junction unmatched. The CDR3 is made up of 15 amino acids. Per the germline V gene, CDR1 is MNHEY and CDR2 is SVGEGT. CDR3 DNA sequence: TGTGCCAGTGCAACAACCCGGCGGGGGCAAGAGACCCAGTACTTC. Translation: CASATTRRGQETQYF.